Shown below are 31 T cell receptor beta chains from a single sample sequenced in a study of blood T cell dynamics during melanoma immunotherapy. Time point of the sample: week 3, after first cycle of checkpoint inhibitor. The protocol was immunoSEQ multiplex PCR, while the TCRdb copy is restricted to in-frame clones and leaves out a portion. The table has 9,000 to 13,000 clones, 80% seen once. Sequenced material: blood, taken from a patient treated with checkpoint blockade. The source is a human donor with melanoma.

J is TRBJ2-3 and V is TRBV28; TRBD1 agrees at 7 bases. With V trimmed by 6 bases and J by 4 bases, 10 bases remained unmatched. Germline V gives CDR1 MDHEN, CDR2 SYDVKM. The CDR3 is made up of 15 amino acids. The CDR3 region is CASSHPGTAADTQYF. CDR3 nucleotides: TGTGCCAGCAGCCACCCCGGGACAGCCGCAGATACGCAGTATTTT.

This chain connects TRBV5-1 to TRBJ1-5; D perhaps matches TRBD1 (5 bases). The CDR3 has 13 amino acids. V lost 0 bases to trimming and J lost 6 bases, with 7 bases between them. Germline V lookup: CDR1 SGHRS, CDR2 YFSETQ. The chain's CDR3 is CASSLEGSQPQHF. CDR3 nucleotide sequence: TGCGCCAGCAGCTTGGAGGGGTCTCAGCCCCAGCATTTT.

The chain couples TRBV7-1 to TRBJ1-2; 7 nucleotides line up with TRBD1. TRBV7-1 is flagged as an ORF with uncertain function. V trimming: 5 bases; J trimming: 6 bases; junction bases outside the gene matches: 9. The CDR3 extends over 14 amino acids. For the CDR3, the DNA is TGTGCCAGCAGCACTTCCCTAGGGGGCGATGGCTACACCTTC. Translating it yields CASSTSLGGDGYTF.

This clone has just one count. V is TRBV29-1 and J is TRBJ2-3; the D gene could be TRBD1 or TRBD2 (5 bases each). From germline, CDR1 is SQVTM and CDR2 ANQGSEA. The CDR3 is made up of 14 amino acids. V shed 6 bases and J shed 0 bases, with 13 bases lying between them. This CDR3 is CSVGDGDSTDTQYF. As DNA, the CDR3 is TGCAGCGTCGGTGACGGGGACAGCACAGATACGCAGTATTTT.

The rearrangement joins TRBV4-2 to TRBJ2-7, with a possible D match to TRBD1 (7 bases). Germline loops: CDR1 LGHNA, CDR2 YNFKEQ. V lost 5 bases, J lost 3 bases, and 14 bases lay in between. The CDR3 has 14 residues. The CDR3: CASSFGGTDYEQYV. The DNA for the CDR3 is TGTGCCAGCAGCTTTGGAGGGACAGACTACGAGCAGTACGTC.

CDR3 DNA sequence: TGTGCCAGCAGCTTGGGACAGGGAGTAAACACTGAAGCTTTCTTT. It translates to CASSLGQGVNTEAFF. The chain uses TRBV5-8 and TRBJ1-1; 7 bases map to TRBD1. The V and J ends lost 0 bases and 2 bases, in that order; junction bases with no gene match: 4. The CDR3 length is 15 residues. Germline CDR1 and CDR2: SGHTS and YDEGEE.

The chain uses TRBV29-1 and TRBJ2-3; 7 bases are shared with TRBD2. There are 15 residues in the CDR3. Per germline, CDR1 SQVTM and CDR2 ANQGSEA. V lost 4 bases to trimming and J lost 0 bases; unmatched junction nucleotides: 7. For the CDR3, the DNA is TGCAGCGTTGCCCGACTAGCAACTAGCACAGATACGCAGTATTTT. It translates to CSVARLATSTDTQYF.

The chain employs TRBV10-3 and TRBJ1-3; possible D gene TRBD1, 5 bases. This CDR3 is built from 14 residues. CDR1 and CDR2 from the germline V gene are ENHRY and SYGVKD. Deletions cut 6 bases from V and 0 bases from J, with 9 bases between. CDR3 residues: CAIRDSHSGNTIYF. CDR3 bases: TGTGCCATCAGAGACAGTCACTCTGGAAACACCATATATTTT.

The gene calls are TRBV7-2 and TRBJ1-6; possible D gene TRBD1, 5 bases. The CDR3 has 14 amino acids. Trimming removed 6 bases at V and 9 bases at J, with 15 bases between. Germline values: CDR1 SGHTA, CDR2 FQGNSA. CDR3 in DNA: TGTGCCAGCAGATCCGGGACGGTCCGTTCACCCCTCCACTTT. It is translated as CASRSGTVRSPLHF.

The chain carries TRBV29-1 and TRBJ2-1; no clear D gene. There are 10 residues in the CDR3. Trimming shortened V by 6 bases and J by 5 bases, and 5 bases separated the two germline ends. Germline V gene data show CDR1 as SQVTM and CDR2 as ANQGSEA. Here the CDR3 reads CSVRDNEQFF. CDR3 sequence (DNA): TGCAGCGTCCGGGACAATGAGCAGTTCTTC.

CDR3 nucleotides: TGTGCCAGTAGTTCGGGACAGGTATACACAGATACGCAGTATTTT. Residues: CASSSGQVYTDTQYF. The chain employs TRBV19 and TRBJ2-3; 8 bases line up with TRBD1. Germline loops: CDR1 LNHDA, CDR2 SQIVND (reference sequence). The V segment lost 5 bases and the J segment 2 bases; nucleotides outside the gene matches: 6. The CDR3 covers 15 residues.

The chain is built from TRBV27 and TRBJ2-7; D not certain. The CDR3 has 16 amino acids. Germline CDR1 is MNHEY and CDR2 is SMNVEV (reference sequence). The ends were cut back, 0 bases at V and 6 bases at J, with 18 bases in the middle. CDR3 bases: TGTGCCAGCAGTTTATCTGGGCCCCACCTCGGCGCCGAGCAGTACTTC. As protein: CASSLSGPHLGAEQYF.

The chain combines TRBV6-4 with TRBJ1-2; TRBD1 agrees at 7 bases. The germline V gene encodes CDR1 MRHNA and CDR2 SNTAGT. The length of the CDR3 is 12 residues. V was clipped by 10 bases and J by 5 bases; unmatched bases: 7. CDR3 amino acids: CANSQGGYGYTF. As DNA, the CDR3 is TGTGCCAATTCCCAGGGGGGTTATGGCTACACCTTC.

The V call is TRBV5-1, the J call TRBJ1-4; 8 bases agree with TRBD1. This CDR3 spans 15 amino acids. Germline-derived CDR1 and CDR2 are SGHRS and YFSETQ. J gave up 4 bases and V 4 bases, and 6 bases lay outside the gene matches. As DNA, the CDR3 is TGCGCCAGCAGCCCGCAGGGGGCTTATAATGAAAAACTGTTTTTT. This encodes CASSPQGAYNEKLFF.

Here the CDR3 reads CASRFRGGPSTDTQYF. The CDR3 DNA reads TGTGCCAGCAGGTTTAGGGGGGGCCCTAGCACAGATACGCAGTATTTT. This sequence joins TRBV2 and TRBJ2-3; weak D call: TRBD2 (7 bases). V dropped 6 bases and J dropped 0 bases, with 16 bases sitting between them. CDR1 is SNHLY and CDR2 is FYNNEI in the germline V gene. The CDR3 is 16 residues long.

This rearrangement joins TRBV5-5 to TRBJ2-5; D is uncertain. Trimming removed 5 bases at V and 4 bases at J, with 12 bases between. In germline, CDR1 is SGHKS, CDR2 YYEKEE (reference sequence). This CDR3 is built from 13 residues. The CDR3 DNA reads TGTGCCAGCAGACTAACTTTTGGAGAGACCCAGTACTTC. The encoded protein is CASRLTFGETQYF.

V usage is TRBV18 and J usage is TRBJ1-1; TRBD1 matches at 7 bases. Losses at the gene ends were 5 bases for V and 7 bases for J; bases not matched to a gene: 4. CDR1 and CDR2 (germline): KGHSH, LQKENI. This CDR3 has 12 amino acids. The CDR3 DNA is TGTGCCAGCTCATCCCGGACAGGTGAAGCTTTCTTT. Amino acid sequence: CASSSRTGEAFF.

The chain joins TRBV18 to TRBJ1-1, with D perhaps matching TRBD1 (5 bases). This CDR3 has 16 amino acids. Germline-derived CDR1 and CDR2 are KGHSH and LQKENI. Trimming removed 1 base at V and 2 bases at J, with 14 bases between. CDR3 in DNA: TGTGCCAGCTCACCACGGGTCAGGCAGGGAAACACTGAAGCTTTCTTT. Amino acids: CASSPRVRQGNTEAFF.

The chain recombines TRBV7-2 with TRBJ1-1, with 7 bases matching TRBD1. The CDR3 length is 14 residues. Germline trimming cut 5 bases from V and 5 bases from J; bases unmatched to any gene: 8. The germline V gene has CDR1 SGHTA and CDR2 FQGNSA. The DNA for the CDR3 is TGTGCCAGCAGCCAGCAGGGGGAAGGTACTGAAGCTTTCTTT. Its translation is CASSQQGEGTEAFF.

This clone was observed a handful of times. The chain recombines TRBV11-2 with TRBJ1-1; D might be TRBD1 (6 bases). The CDR3 loop spans 12 amino acids. Deletions cut 6 bases from V and 7 bases from J, with 12 bases between. Germline CDR1 SGHAT, CDR2 FQNNGV. For the CDR3, the DNA is TGTGCCAGCAGACGACAGGAGGATGAAGCTTTCTTT. Amino acids: CASRRQEDEAFF.

The sample holds one count of this clone. At one boundary the junction diverges from the germline segment, which might be a read error. The rearrangement links TRBV10-2 to TRBJ1-1, with a weak D call TRBD1 (6 bases). The germline V gene encodes CDR1 WSHSY and CDR2 SAAADI. The CDR3 is made up of 13 amino acids. The CDR3 DNA follows: TGCGCCAGCAGTGAGTCGGGGACACTCCCCCTGGCCTTT. Amino acids: CASSESGTLPLAF.

The chain carries TRBV19 and TRBJ1-5; no clear D gene. The CDR3 is made up of 17 amino acids. Germline lookup yields CDR1 LNHDA and CDR2 SQIVND (reference sequence). V lost 7 bases and J 0 bases, leaving 19 bases between the germline ends. CDR3 amino acids: CASTPVGHSLSNQPQHF. CDR3 nucleotides: TGTGCCAGTACCCCCGTAGGCCATTCCCTTAGCAATCAGCCCCAGCATTTT.

This chain uses TRBV6-5 with TRBJ1-1; D perhaps matches TRBD1 (5 bases). V lost 5 bases and J 5 bases, leaving 18 bases between the germline ends. Germline V gene sequence: CDR1 MNHEY, CDR2 SVGAGI. This CDR3 region has 15 residues. CDR3: CASSAPPGAGTEAFF. The CDR3 bases are TGTGCCAGCAGTGCACCTCCTGGGGCGGGTACTGAAGCTTTCTTT.

V is TRBV18 and J is TRBJ2-5; D is perhaps TRBD1 (6 bases). The CDR3 has 16 amino acids. The V and J ends lost 4 bases and 4 bases respectively, with 19 bases between them. Germline CDR1 is KGHSH and CDR2 is LQKENI. The CDR3 sequence: CASSRRQGHDRETQYF. CDR3 DNA: TGTGCCAGCTCACGACGGCAGGGGCACGACCGAGAGACCCAGTACTTC.

The chain uses TRBV10-2 and TRBJ2-2; 10 nucleotides line up with TRBD2. Germline CDR1 reads WSHSY; CDR2 reads SAAADI. The CDR3 sequence is 15 residues long. The trim removed 6 bases at V and 0 bases at J, leaving 1 base unmatched. In DNA form, the CDR3 reads TGCGCCAGCAGACTAGCGGGACCGAACACCGGGGAGCTGTTTTTT. Protein: CASRLAGPNTGELFF.

V and J are TRBV19 and TRBJ1-5, with D possibly being TRBD1 (6 bases). From germline, CDR1 is LNHDA and CDR2 SQIVND (reference sequence). Trimming removed 4 bases from V and 5 bases from J, with 9 bases in between. The CDR3 spans 13 residues. As DNA, the CDR3 is TGTGCCAGTAGTAAGGACAGAGATCAGCCCCAGCATTTT. Its protein is CASSKDRDQPQHF.

The rearrangement links TRBV29-1 to TRBJ2-1, with 7 positions matching TRBD1. CDR3 length equals 11 residues. CDR1 is SQVTM and CDR2 is ANQGSEA in the germline V gene. J lost 9 bases, V lost 6 bases, and 5 bases had no gene match. CDR3: CSVPGGIEQFF. For the CDR3, the DNA is TGCAGCGTCCCAGGGGGAATTGAGCAGTTCTTC.

V usage is TRBV7-9 and J usage is TRBJ2-1, with TRBD2 matching 7 bases. The junction had 5 bases not matched to a gene; V was cut back by 5 bases and J by 7 bases. This CDR3 contains 13 residues. CDR1 is SEHNR, CDR2 FQNEAQ, per germline (reference sequence). The CDR3 loop is CASSLPSGNEQFF. In nucleotides, the CDR3 is TGTGCCAGCAGCCTCCCTAGCGGTAATGAGCAGTTCTTC.

The V gene is TRBV10-1, the J gene TRBJ2-3, with 9 bases fitting TRBD2. The V gene end was trimmed by 6 bases and the J gene end by 0 bases; junction bases not matched to a gene: 7. The germline V gene has CDR1 WNHNN and CDR2 SYGVQD (reference sequence). There are 16 residues in the CDR3. CDR3 sequence (DNA): TGCGCCAGCAGCAGAGGCGGGAGGGCTAGCACAGATACGCAGTATTTT. The encoded protein is CASSRGGRASTDTQYF.

The rearrangement uses TRBV5-5 and TRBJ2-4; no reliable D call. V lost 4 bases and J lost 7, with 15 bases in between. This CDR3 is built from 14 residues. In germline, CDR1 is SGHKS, CDR2 YYEKEE (reference sequence). The DNA for the CDR3 is TGTGCCAGCAGCCTAGTCGACATGGGCAACATTCAGTACTTC. This codes for CASSLVDMGNIQYF.

CDR3 sequence (DNA): TGCGCCAGCAGCCTAGATACTACCAACACTGAAGCTTTCTTT. Residues: CASSLDTTNTEAFF. The genes are TRBV4-1 and TRBJ1-1; D gene unclear. The germline V gene encodes CDR1 MGHRA and CDR2 YSYEKL. The CDR3 loop spans 14 amino acids. Trimming pared 4 bases from V and 2 bases from J, leaving 11 bases between.